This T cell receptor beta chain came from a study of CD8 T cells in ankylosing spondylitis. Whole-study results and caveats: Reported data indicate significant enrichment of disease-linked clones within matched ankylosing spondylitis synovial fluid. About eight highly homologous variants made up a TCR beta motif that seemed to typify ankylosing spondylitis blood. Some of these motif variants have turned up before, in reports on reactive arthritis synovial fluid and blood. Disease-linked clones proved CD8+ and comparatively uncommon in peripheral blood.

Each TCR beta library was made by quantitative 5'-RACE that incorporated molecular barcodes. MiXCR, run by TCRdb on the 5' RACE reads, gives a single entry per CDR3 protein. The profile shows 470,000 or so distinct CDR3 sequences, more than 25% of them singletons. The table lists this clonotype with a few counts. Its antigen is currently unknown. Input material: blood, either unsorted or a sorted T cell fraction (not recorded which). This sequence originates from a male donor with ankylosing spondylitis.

The CDR3 sequence: CSAKAPGLDNDEQFF. The CDR3 region has the DNA TGCAGTGCTAAGGCCCCGGGACTAGATAACGATGAGCAGTTCTTC. This chain joins TRBV20-1 and TRBJ2-1; TRBD2 agrees at 8 bases. The CDR3 runs 15 residues. From germline, CDR1 is DFQATT and CDR2 SNEGSKA (reference sequence). The V gene end was trimmed by 4 bases and the J gene end by 8 bases; junction bases not matched to a gene: 13.